This TCR beta chain was obtained from a study of blood T cell repertoires in COVID-19. On the study more broadly: Acute-phase and convalescent COVID-19 samples originated in the United States, Italy and Spain. T cells, B-cell-depleted T cells, or PBMCs provided the cDNA or gDNA that served as material.

The Seattle site enrolled patients during active infection and followed them longitudinally. This table comes from immunoSEQ multiplex PCR, and its TCRdb copy is limited to in-frame clones, with some not included. The sample holds about 170,000 clones, around 87% seen once. V shed 8 bases and J shed 12 bases, with 17 bases lying between them. The CDR3 covers 12 residues. Germline assignment: CDR1 SGHTA and CDR2 FQGNSA. Sequenced input: peripheral blood. The TCR was taken from a man between 60 and 75 years old with COVID-19, enrolled during active disease. This sequence joins TRBV7-2 and TRBJ2-1; perhaps TRBD2 as D (6 bases). The CDR3 sequence is CASSGTRQRQFF. CDR3 DNA: TGTGCCAGCTCAGGGACTCGACAGAGGCAGTTCTTC.